The TCR beta chain under discussion was sequenced for a study of CD8+ T cells in alopecia areata. Background on the study: Twice a day, 5 to 10 mg of oral tofacitinib was administered to treated patients.

Investigators isolated RNA and reverse transcribed it into cDNA to act as the sequencing template. Measured with immunoSEQ multiplex PCR; TCRdb has only the in-frame clones, and not every one. The sample includes some 130,000 clones, about 49% of them seen just once. It was from PBMCs that CD4+ and CD8+ T cells were sorted. CDR1 and CDR2 (germline): LGHNA, YSLEER. Trimming at V came to 0 bases and at J to 4 bases, leaving 12 bases not matched to a gene. This CDR3 spans 18 amino acids. The receptor's source is a human donor with alopecia areata. The J gene is TRBJ2-1, the V gene TRBV4-3; 7 bases align to TRBD1. The material sequenced was CD8+ T cells sorted from blood, taken at week 0. The CDR3 reads CASSQDPPDREGYNEQFF. CDR3 DNA sequence: TGCGCCAGCAGCCAAGATCCCCCTGACAGGGAAGGATACAATGAGCAGTTCTTC.